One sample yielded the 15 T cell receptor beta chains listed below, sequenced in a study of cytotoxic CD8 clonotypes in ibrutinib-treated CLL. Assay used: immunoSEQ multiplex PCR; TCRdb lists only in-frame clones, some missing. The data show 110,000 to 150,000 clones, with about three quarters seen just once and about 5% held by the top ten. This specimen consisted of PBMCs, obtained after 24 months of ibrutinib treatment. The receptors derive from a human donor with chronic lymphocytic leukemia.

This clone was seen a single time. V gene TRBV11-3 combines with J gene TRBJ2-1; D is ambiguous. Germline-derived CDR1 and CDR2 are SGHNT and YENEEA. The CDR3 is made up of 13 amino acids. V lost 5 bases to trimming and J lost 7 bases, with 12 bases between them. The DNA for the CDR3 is TGTGCCAGCAGCCCAACCCGGGCGAATGAGCAGTTCTTC. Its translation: CASSPTRANEQFF.

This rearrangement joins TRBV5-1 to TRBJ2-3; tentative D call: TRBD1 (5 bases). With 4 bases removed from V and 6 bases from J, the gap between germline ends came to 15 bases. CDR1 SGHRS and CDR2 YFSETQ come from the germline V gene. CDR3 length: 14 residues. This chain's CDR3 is CASSPDPRVDTQYF. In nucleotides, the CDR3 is TGCGCCAGCAGCCCCGACCCCAGGGTTGATACGCAGTATTTT.

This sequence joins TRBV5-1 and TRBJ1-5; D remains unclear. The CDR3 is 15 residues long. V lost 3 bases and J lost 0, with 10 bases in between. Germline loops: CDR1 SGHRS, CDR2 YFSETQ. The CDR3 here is CASSYDGDSNQPQHF. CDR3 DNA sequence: TGCGCCAGCAGCTATGACGGGGATAGCAATCAGCCCCAGCATTTT.

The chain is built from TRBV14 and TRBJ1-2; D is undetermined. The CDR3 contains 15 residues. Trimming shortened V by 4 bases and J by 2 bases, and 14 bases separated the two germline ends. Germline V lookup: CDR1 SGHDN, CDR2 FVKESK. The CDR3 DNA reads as TGTGCCAGCAGCCCTACGCAGCTCGAAAACTATGGCTACACCTTC. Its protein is CASSPTQLENYGYTF.

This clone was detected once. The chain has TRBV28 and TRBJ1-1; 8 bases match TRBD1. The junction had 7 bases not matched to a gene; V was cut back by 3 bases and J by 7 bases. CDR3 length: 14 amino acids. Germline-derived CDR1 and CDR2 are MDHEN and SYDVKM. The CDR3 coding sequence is TGTGCCAGCAGTTTGGGCAGGGGGCGCGGTGAAGCTTTCTTT. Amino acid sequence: CASSLGRGRGEAFF.

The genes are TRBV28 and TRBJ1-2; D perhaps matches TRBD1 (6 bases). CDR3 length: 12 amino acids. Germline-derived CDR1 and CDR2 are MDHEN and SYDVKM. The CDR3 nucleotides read TGTGGGTGTGGGGGCCTGAACTATGGCTACACCTTC. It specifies CGCGGLNYGYTF.

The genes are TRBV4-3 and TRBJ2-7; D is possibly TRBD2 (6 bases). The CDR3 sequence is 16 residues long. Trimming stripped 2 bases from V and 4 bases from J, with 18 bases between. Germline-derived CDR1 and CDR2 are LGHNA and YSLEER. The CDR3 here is CASSQRVRDPRYEQYF. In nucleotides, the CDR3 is TGCGCCAGCAGCCAAAGGGTGCGGGACCCCCGTTACGAGCAGTACTTC.

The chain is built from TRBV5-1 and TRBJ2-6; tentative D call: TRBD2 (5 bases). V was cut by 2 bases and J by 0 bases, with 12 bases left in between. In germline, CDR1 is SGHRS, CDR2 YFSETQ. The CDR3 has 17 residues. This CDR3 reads CASSLGGLPSGANVLTF. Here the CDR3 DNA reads TGCGCCAGCAGCTTAGGCGGGCTTCCCTCTGGGGCCAACGTCCTGACTTTC.

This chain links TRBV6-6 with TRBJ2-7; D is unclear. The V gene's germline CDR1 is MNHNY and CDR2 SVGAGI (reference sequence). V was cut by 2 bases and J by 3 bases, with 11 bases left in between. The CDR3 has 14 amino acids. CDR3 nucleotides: TGTGCCAGCAGTTACGGAGAGGCTAGCTACGAGCAGTACTTC. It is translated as CASSYGEASYEQYF.

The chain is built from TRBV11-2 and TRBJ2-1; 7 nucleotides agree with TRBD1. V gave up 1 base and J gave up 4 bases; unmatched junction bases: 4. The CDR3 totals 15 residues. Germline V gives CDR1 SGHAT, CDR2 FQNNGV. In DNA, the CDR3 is TGTGCCAGCAGCTTAGGGACAGGAGATTACAATGAGCAGTTCTTC. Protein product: CASSLGTGDYNEQFF.

The CDR3 protein is CASSPSRGAAPYF. For the CDR3, the DNA is TGTGCCAGCTCACCAAGCAGGGGGGCCGCACCGTACTTC. The V and J genes are TRBV18 and TRBJ2-4; D is perhaps TRBD1 (7 bases). The germline V gene encodes CDR1 KGHSH and CDR2 LQKENI. V gave up 2 bases and J gave up 15 bases, with 17 bases separating them. The CDR3 sequence is 13 residues long.

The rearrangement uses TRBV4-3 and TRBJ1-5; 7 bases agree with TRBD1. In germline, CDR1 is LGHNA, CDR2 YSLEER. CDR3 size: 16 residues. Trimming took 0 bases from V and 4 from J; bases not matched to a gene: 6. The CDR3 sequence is CASSQDRQGWNQPQHF. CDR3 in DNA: TGCGCCAGCAGCCAAGACAGACAGGGTTGGAATCAGCCCCAGCATTTT.

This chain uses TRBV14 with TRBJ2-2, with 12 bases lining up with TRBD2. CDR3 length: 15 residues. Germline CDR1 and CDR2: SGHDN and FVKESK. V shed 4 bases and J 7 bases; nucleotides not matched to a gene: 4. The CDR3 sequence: CASSRLAGAVGELFF. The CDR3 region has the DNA TGTGCCAGCAGCCGACTAGCGGGAGCGGTCGGGGAGCTGTTTTTT.

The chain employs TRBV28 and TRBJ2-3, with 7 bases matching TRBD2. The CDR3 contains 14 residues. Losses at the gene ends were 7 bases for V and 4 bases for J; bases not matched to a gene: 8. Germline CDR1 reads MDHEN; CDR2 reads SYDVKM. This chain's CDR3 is CASTVGRESDTQYF. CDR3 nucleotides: TGTGCCAGCACAGTAGGGCGGGAGTCAGATACGCAGTATTTT.

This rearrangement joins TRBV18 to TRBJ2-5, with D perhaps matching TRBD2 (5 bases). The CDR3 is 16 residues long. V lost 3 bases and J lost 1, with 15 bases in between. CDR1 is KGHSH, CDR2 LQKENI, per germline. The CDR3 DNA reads TGTGCCAGCTCACCGGGCGGGCTCCTACCCCAAGAGACCCAGTACTTC. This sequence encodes CASSPGGLLPQETQYF. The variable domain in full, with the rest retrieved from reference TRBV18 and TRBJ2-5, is NAGVMQNPRHLVRRRGQEARLRCSPMKGHSHVYWYRQLPEEGLKFMVYLQKENIIDESGMPKERFSAEFPKEGPSILRIQQVVRGDSAAYFCASSPGGLLPQETQYFGPGTRLLVL.